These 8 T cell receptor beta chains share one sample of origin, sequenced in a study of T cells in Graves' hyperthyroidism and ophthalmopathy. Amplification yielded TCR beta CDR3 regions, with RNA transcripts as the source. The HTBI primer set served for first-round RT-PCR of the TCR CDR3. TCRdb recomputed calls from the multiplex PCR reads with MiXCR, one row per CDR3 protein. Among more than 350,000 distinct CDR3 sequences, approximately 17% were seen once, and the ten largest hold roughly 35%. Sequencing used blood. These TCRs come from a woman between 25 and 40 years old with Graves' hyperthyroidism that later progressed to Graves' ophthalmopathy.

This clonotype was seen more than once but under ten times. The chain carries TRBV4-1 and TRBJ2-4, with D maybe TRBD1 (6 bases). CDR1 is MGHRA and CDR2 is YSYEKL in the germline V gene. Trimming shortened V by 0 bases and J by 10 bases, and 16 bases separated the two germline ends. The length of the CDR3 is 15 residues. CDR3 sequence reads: CASSQERVRTAIQYF. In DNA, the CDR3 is TGCGCCAGCAGCCAAGAACGGGTTCGGACAGCAATTCAGTACTTC.

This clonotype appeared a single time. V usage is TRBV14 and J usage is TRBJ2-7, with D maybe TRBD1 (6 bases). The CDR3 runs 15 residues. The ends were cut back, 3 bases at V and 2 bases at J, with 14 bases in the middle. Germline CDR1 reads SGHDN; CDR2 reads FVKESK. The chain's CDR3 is CASSQLWTATYEQYF. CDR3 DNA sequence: TGTGCCAGCAGCCAGTTATGGACAGCGACCTACGAGCAGTACTTC.

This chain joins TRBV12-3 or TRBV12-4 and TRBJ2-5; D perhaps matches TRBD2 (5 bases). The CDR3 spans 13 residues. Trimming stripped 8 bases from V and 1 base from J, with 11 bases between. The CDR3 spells CASRSRGQETQYF. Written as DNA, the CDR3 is TGTGCCAGCCGATCCCGGGGCCAAGAGACCCAGTACTTC.

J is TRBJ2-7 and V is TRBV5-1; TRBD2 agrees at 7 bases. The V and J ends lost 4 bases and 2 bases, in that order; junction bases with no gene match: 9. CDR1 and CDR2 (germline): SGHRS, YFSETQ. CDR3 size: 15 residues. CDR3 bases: TGCGCCAGCAGCCTCCTAGGACTAGACGCCTACGAGCAGTACTTC. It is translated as CASSLLGLDAYEQYF.

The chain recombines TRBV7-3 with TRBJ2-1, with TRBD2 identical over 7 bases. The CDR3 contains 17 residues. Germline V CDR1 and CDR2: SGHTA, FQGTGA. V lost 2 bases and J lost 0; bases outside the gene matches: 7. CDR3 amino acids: CASSLSPSGNSYNEQFF. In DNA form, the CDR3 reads TGTGCCAGCAGCTTATCGCCTAGCGGCAACTCCTACAATGAGCAGTTCTTC.

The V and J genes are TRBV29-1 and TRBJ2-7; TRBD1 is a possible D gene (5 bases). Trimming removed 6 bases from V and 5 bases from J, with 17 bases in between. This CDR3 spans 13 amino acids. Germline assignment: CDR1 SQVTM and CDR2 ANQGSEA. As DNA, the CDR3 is TGCAGCGTGGGGCTGCAGGGAATACACGAGCAGTACTTC. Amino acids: CSVGLQGIHEQYF.

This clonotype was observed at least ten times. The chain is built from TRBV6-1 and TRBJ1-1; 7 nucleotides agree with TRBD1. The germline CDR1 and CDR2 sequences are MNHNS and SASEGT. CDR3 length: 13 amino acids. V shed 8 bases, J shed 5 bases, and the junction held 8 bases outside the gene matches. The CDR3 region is CASQTGRYTEAFF. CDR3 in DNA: TGTGCCAGCCAGACAGGGCGGTATACTGAAGCTTTCTTT.

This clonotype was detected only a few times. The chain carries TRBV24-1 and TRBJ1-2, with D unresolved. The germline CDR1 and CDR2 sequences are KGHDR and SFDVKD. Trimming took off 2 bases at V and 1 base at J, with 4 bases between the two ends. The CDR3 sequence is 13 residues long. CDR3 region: CATSDSGNYGYTF. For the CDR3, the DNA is TGTGCCACCAGTGATTCGGGTAACTATGGCTACACCTTC.